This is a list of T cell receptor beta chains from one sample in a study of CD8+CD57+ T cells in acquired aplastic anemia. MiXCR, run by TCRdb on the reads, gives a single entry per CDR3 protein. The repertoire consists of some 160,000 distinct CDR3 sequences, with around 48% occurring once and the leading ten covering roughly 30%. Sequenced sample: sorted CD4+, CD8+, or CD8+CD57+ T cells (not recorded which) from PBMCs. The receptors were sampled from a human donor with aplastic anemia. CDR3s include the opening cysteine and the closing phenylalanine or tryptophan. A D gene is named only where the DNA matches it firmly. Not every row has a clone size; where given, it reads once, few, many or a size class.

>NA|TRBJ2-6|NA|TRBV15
CATSRDVAGANVLTF
TGTGCCACCAGCAGAGATGTGGCTGGGGCCAACGTCCTGACTTTC
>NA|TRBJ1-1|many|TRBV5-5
CASSLEGVTEAFF
TGTGCCAGCAGCCTTGAGGGGGTAACTGAAGCTTTCTTT
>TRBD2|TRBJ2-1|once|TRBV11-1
CASTPRLAGVSYNEQFF
TGTGCCAGCACCCCTAGACTAGCGGGTGTCTCCTACAATGAGCAGTTCTTC
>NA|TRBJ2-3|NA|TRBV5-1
CASSFVGTDTQYF
TGCGCCAGCAGCTTTGTTGGGACAGATACGCAGTATTTT
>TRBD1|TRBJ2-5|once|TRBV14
CASSVDAWAGGSETQYF
TGTGCCAGCAGCGTAGACGCTTGGGCAGGGGGCTCGGAGACCCAGTACTTC
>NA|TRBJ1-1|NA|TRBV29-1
CSVVQINTEAFF
TGCAGCGTTGTACAGATAAACACTGAAGCTTTCTTT
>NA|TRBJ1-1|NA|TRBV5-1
CASSWGNTEAFF
TGCGCCAGCAGCTGGGGGAACACTGAAGCTTTCTTT
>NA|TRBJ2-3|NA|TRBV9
CASSVDEGTDTQYF
TGTGCCAGCAGCGTAGACGAGGGCACAGATACGCAGTATTTT
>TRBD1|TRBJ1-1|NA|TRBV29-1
CSAASGTGISNTEAFF
TGCAGCGCTGCTTCCGGGACAGGGATTTCGAACACTGAAGCTTTCTTT
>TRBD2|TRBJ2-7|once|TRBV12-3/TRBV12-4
CASSPGLASYEQYF
TGTGCCAGCAGCCCGGGACTAGCCTCCTACGAGCAGTACTTC
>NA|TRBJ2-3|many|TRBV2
CASSGDTQYF
TGTGCCAGCAGTGGGGATACGCAGTATTTT
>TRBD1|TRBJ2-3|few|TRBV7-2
CASSLLPLGQGADTQYF
TGTGCCAGCAGCTTACTCCCCTTGGGACAGGGAGCAGATACGCAGTATTTT
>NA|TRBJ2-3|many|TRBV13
CASSLEVENSSTDTQYF
TGTGCCAGCAGCCTCGAAGTGGAGAATTCTAGCACAGATACGCAGTATTTT
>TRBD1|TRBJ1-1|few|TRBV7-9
CASSVDRGWVPVF
TGTGCCAGCAGCGTGGACAGGGGTTGGGTACCGGTCTTT
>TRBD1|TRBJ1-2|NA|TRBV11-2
CASSPLMGQGVGGYTF
TGTGCCAGCAGCCCACTAATGGGACAGGGGGTAGGTGGCTACACCTTC
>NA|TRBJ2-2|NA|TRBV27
CASSRQDTNTGELFF
TGTGCCAGCAGCAGACAGGACACGAACACCGGGGAGCTGTTTTTT
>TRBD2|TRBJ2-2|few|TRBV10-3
CAISGASGAGELFF
TGTGCCATCAGTGGGGCTAGCGGAGCCGGGGAGCTGTTTTTT
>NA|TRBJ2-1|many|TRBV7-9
CASSLVRTRVGDEQFF
TGTGCCAGCAGCTTAGTTCGGACGAGGGTCGGGGATGAGCAGTTCTTC
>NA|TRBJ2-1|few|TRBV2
CASTPSPNNEQFF
TGTGCCAGCACCCCGTCACCTAACAATGAGCAGTTCTTC
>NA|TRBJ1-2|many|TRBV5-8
CASSFNGRFYGYTF
TGTGCCAGCAGCTTTAACGGACGGTTCTATGGCTACACCTTC
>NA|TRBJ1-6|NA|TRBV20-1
CSAVKGDGSPLHF
TGCAGTGCCGTCAAGGGTGACGGATCACCCCTCCACTTT
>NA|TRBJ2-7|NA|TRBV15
CATSRGGDSSYEQYF
TGTGCCACCAGCAGAGGTGGAGACAGTTCCTACGAGCAGTACTTC
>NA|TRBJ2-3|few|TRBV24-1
CATSDVGRLGGTDTQYF
TGTGCCACCAGTGATGTGGGACGACTAGGCGGCACAGATACGCAGTATTTT
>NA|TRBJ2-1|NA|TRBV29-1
CSVDRGDGYNEQFF
TGCAGCGTTGATAGAGGGGATGGGTACAATGAGCAGTTCTTC
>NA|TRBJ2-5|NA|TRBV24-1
CATRAGPSATQYF
TGTGCCACCAGGGCGGGACCGTCGGCGACCCAGTACTTC
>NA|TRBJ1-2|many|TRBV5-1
CASKDGTGYTF
TGCGCCAGCAAGGACGGCACGGGCTACACCTTC
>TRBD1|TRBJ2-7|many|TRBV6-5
CASSWTGGTDEQYF
TGTGCCAGCAGTTGGACAGGGGGCACAGACGAGCAGTACTTC